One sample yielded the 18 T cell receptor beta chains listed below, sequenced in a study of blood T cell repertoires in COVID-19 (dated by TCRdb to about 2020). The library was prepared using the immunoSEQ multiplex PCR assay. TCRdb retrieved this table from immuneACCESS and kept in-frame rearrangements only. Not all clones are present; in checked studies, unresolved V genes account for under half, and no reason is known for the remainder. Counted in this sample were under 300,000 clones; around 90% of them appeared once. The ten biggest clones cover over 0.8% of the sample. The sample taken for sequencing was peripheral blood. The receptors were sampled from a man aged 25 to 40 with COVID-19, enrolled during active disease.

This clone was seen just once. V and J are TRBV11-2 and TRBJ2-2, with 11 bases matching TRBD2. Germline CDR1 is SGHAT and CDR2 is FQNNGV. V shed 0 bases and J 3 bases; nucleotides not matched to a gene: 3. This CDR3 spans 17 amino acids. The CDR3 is CASSLDPSGGYTGELFF. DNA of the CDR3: TGTGCCAGCAGCTTAGATCCTAGCGGGGGGTACACCGGGGAGCTGTTTTTT.

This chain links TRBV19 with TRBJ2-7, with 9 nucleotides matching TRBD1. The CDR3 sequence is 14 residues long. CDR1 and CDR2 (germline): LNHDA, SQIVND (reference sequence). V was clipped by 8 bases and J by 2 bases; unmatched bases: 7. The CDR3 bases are TGTGCCAGTCAAAGAGGACAGGGGCCCTACGAGCAGTACTTC. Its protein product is CASQRGQGPYEQYF.

The CDR3 region has the DNA TGTGCCACTTCGGAGGGTGGCTATGGCTACACCTTC. It codes for CATSEGGYGYTF. V usage is TRBV24-1 and J usage is TRBJ1-2; unclear D gene. V lost 10 bases to trimming and J lost 4 bases, with 12 bases between them. The germline gives CDR1 KGHDR, CDR2 SFDVKD. The CDR3 runs 12 residues.

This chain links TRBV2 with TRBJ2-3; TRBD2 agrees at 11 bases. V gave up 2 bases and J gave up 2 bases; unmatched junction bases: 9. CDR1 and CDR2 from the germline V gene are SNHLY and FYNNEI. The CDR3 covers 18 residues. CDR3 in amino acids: CASSERASGGSITDTQYF. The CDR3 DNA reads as TGTGCCAGCAGTGAAAGGGCTAGCGGGGGGTCCATCACAGATACGCAGTATTTT.

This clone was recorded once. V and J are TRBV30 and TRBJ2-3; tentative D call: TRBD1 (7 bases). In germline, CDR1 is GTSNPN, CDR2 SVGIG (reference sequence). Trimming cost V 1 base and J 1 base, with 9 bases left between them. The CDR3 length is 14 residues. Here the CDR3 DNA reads TGTGCCTGGAGTGGGAGGGGGCGCACAGATACGCAGTATTTT. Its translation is CAWSGRGRTDTQYF.

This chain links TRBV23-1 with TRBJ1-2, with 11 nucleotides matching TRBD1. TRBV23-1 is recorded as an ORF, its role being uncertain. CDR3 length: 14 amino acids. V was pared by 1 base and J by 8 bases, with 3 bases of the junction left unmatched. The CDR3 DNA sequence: TGCGCCAGCAGTCAATGGGACAGGGGGGGCGGCTACACCTTC. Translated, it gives CASSQWDRGGGYTF.

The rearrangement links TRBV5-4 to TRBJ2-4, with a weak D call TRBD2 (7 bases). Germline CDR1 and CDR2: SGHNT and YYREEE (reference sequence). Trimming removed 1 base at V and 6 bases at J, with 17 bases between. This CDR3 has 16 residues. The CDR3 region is CASSLLLGGRTNIQYF. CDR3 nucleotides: TGTGCCAGCAGCTTGCTTTTGGGGGGGCGCACAAACATTCAGTACTTC.

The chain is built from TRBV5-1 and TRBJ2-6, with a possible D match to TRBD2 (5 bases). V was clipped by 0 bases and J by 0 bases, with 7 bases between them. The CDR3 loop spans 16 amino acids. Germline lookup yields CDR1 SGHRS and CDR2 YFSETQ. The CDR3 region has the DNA TGCGCCAGCAGCTTGGGACGGGACTCTGGGGCCAACGTCCTGACTTTC. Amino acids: CASSLGRDSGANVLTF. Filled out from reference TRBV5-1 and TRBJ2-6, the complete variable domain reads KAGVTQTPRYLIKTRGQQVTLSCSPISGHRSVSWYQQTPGQGLQFLFEYFSETQRNKGNFPGRFSGRQFSNSRSEMNVSTLELGDSALYLCASSLGRDSGANVLTFGAGSRLTVL.

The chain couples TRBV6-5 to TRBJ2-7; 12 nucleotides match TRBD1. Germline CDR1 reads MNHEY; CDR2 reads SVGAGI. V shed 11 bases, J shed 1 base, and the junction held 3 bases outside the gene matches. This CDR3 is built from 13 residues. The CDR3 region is CAWGQGASYEQYF. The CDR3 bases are TGTGCCTGGGGACAGGGGGCGTCCTACGAGCAGTACTTC.

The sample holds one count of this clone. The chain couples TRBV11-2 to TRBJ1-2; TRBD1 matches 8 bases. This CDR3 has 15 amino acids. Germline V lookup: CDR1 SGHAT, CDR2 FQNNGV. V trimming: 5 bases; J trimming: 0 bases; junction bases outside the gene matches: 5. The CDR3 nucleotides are TGTGCCAGCAGCATGGGACAGGCTACTAACTATGGCTACACCTTC. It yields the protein CASSMGQATNYGYTF.

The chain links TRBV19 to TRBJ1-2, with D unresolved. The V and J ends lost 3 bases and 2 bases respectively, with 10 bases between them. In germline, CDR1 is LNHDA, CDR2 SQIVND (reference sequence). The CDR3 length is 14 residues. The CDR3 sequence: CASSILGSNYGYTF. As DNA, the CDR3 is TGTGCCAGTAGTATCCTGGGCAGCAACTATGGCTACACCTTC.

The CDR3 is CASSPESGTEAFF. Here the CDR3 DNA reads TGTGCCAGCAGCCCAGAGTCAGGCACTGAAGCTTTCTTT. The V and J genes are TRBV7-9 and TRBJ1-1; D is uncertain. The germline CDR1 and CDR2 sequences are SEHNR and FQNEAQ (reference sequence). Trimming left V 5 bases short and J 4 bases short, with 11 bases between. The CDR3 loop spans 13 amino acids. Combining the CDR3 with reference TRBV7-9 and TRBJ1-1 gives the whole variable domain DTGVSQNPRHKITKRGQNVTFRCDPISEHNRLYWYRQTLGQGPEFLTYFQNEAQLEKSRLLSDRFSAERPKGSFSTLEIQRTEQGDSAMYLCASSPESGTEAFFGQGTRLTVV.

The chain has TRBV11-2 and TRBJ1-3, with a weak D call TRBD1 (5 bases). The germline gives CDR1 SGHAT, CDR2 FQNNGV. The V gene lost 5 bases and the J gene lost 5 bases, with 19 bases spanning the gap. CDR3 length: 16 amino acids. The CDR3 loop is CASSPAGVGTRNTIYF. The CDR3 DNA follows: TGTGCCAGCAGCCCCGCGGGGGTCGGGACTCGAAACACCATATATTTT.

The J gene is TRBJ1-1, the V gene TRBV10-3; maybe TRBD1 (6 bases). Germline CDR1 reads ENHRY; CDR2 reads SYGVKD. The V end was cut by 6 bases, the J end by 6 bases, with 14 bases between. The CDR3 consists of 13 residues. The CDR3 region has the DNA TGTGCCATCAGCTCCGGGGGGGCCGCTGAAGCTTTCTTT. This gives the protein CAISSGGAAEAFF.

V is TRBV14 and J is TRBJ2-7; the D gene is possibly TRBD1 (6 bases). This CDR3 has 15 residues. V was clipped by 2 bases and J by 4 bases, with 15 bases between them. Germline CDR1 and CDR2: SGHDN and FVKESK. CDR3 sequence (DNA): TGTGCCAGCAGCCAACTCGAAACAGGGAAATACGAGCAGTACTTC. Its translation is CASSQLETGKYEQYF. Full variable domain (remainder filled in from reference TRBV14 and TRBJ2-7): EAGVTQFPSHSVIEKGQTVTLRCDPISGHDNLYWYRRVMGKEIKFLLHFVKESKQDESGMPNNRFLAERTGGTYSTLKVQPAELEDSGVYFCASSQLETGKYEQYFGPGTRLTVT.

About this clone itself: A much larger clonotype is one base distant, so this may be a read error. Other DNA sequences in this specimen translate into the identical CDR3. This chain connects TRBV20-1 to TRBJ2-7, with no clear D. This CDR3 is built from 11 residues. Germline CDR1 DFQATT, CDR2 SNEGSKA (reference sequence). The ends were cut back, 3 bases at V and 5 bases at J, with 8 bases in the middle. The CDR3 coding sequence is TGCAGTGCTAGTAGTGGGCACGAGCAGTACTTC. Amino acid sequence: CSASSGHEQYF.

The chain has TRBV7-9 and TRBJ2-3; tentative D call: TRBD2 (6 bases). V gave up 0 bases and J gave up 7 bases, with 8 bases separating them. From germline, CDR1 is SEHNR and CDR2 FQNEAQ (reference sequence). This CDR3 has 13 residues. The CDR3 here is CASSLAEGYTQYF. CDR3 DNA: TGTGCCAGCAGCTTAGCGGAGGGGTATACGCAGTATTTT.

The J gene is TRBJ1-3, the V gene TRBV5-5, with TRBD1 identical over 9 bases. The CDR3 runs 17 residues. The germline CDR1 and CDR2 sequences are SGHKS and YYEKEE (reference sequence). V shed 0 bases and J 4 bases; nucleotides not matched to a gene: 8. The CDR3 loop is CASSLGRGQGIGNTIYF. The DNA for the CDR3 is TGTGCCAGCAGCTTGGGAAGGGGACAGGGAATCGGAAACACCATATATTTT.